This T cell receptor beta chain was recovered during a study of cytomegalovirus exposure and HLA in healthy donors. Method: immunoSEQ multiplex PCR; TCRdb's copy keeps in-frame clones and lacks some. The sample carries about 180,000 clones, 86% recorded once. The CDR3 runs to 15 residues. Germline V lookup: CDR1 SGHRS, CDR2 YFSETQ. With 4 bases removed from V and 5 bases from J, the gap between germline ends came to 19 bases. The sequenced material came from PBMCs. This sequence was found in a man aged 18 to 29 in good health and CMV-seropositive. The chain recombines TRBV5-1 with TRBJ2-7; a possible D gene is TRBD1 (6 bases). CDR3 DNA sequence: TGCGCCAGCAGCCCGTGGATGGGGGCAGTCAACGAGCAGTACTTC. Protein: CASSPWMGAVNEQYF.